These 17 T cell receptor beta chains came from one sample sequenced in a study of CD8+ T cells in alopecia areata. cDNA serving as the sequencing template came from extracted, reverse transcribed RNA. Sequencing was performed with immunoSEQ multiplex PCR; in TCRdb, only in-frame clones are kept and a portion is missing. The profile covers roughly 120,000 clones, with about 50% appearing a single time and around 0.46% taken by the ten largest. The treatment: oral pan-JAK inhibitor, 5-10 mg twice daily. This specimen was CD4+ T cells sorted from blood, taken at week 4, from a patient treated with tofacitinib. All receptors derive from a human donor with alopecia areata.

The chain joins TRBV5-1 to TRBJ2-3, with D uncertain. CDR3 size: 14 residues. Looked up from germline, CDR1 is SGHRS and CDR2 is YFSETQ. The V gene lost 4 bases and the J gene lost 6 bases, with 15 bases spanning the gap. Written as DNA, the CDR3 is TGCGCCAGCAGCCTGAGACCGTCTCTGGATACGCAGTATTTT. It is translated as CASSLRPSLDTQYF.

This sequence joins TRBV6-5 and TRBJ2-1, with a weak D call TRBD2 (8 bases). CDR3 length: 14 residues. The ends were cut back, 7 bases at V and 8 bases at J, with 18 bases in the middle. The V gene's germline CDR1 is MNHEY and CDR2 SVGAGI. In DNA form, the CDR3 reads TGTGCCAGCAACCGCCCGGGAGGGGGCTATGAGCAGTTCTTC. It translates to CASNRPGGGYEQFF.

The chain links TRBV4-2 to TRBJ2-1; D may be TRBD2 (6 bases). This CDR3 is 15 amino acids long. V was cut by 4 bases and J by 6 bases, with 16 bases left in between. Germline-derived CDR1 and CDR2 are LGHNA and YNFKEQ. The CDR3 sequence is CASSLGTPGGNEQFF. The CDR3 region has the DNA TGTGCCAGCAGCCTCGGGACGCCCGGGGGCAATGAGCAGTTCTTC.

There are a few counts of this clone. V and J are TRBV10-3 and TRBJ1-5, with 9 bases aligning to TRBD1. Losses at the gene ends were 3 bases for V and 7 bases for J; bases not matched to a gene: 7. Germline loops: CDR1 ENHRY, CDR2 SYGVKD. This CDR3 comprises 15 residues. The CDR3 coding sequence is TGTGCCATCAGTGAAGACGGGACAGGGAAGCAGCCCCAGCATTTT. Its translation: CAISEDGTGKQPQHF.

J is TRBJ2-1 and V is TRBV30; 11 bases are a match to TRBD1. The germline CDR1 and CDR2 sequences are GTSNPN and SVGIG (reference sequence). This CDR3 is 15 amino acids long. V trimming: 2 bases; J trimming: 6 bases; junction bases outside the gene matches: 6. CDR3 nucleotides: TGTGCCTGGAGTTCACAGGACAGGGGGCTCAATGAGCAGTTCTTC. Translating it yields CAWSSQDRGLNEQFF.

The V call is TRBV4-1, the J call TRBJ2-1, with D perhaps TRBD2 (6 bases). V was clipped by 4 bases and J by 6 bases, with 25 bases between them. Germline lookup yields CDR1 MGHRA and CDR2 YSYEKL. CDR3 length: 18 residues. CDR3 in amino acids: CASSRTTLRAWMSNEQFF. The CDR3 DNA reads as TGCGCCAGCAGCCGGACTACGCTTCGGGCTTGGATGAGCAATGAGCAGTTCTTC.

The chain combines TRBV6-5 with TRBJ1-2; TRBD1 matches at 8 bases. Germline V gene sequence: CDR1 MNHEY, CDR2 SVGAGI. This CDR3 comprises 13 residues. Germline trimming cut 5 bases from V and 8 bases from J; bases unmatched to any gene: 7. The CDR3 DNA reads as TGTGCCAGCAGTCAACAGGGGGGAAGCGGCTACACCTTC. Translated: CASSQQGGSGYTF.

This clone showed up many times. The chain combines TRBV5-6 with TRBJ1-1; no reliable D call. CDR1 is SGHDT, CDR2 YYEEEE, per germline. The CDR3 spans 13 residues. V dropped 4 bases and J dropped 1 base, with 8 bases sitting between them. CDR3 coding DNA: TGTGCCAGCAGCCCACAAGCGAACACTGAAGCTTTCTTT. Its translation: CASSPQANTEAFF.

Only a few counts were recorded for this clone. One end of the junction is discordant with germline, which a read error may explain. The rearrangement uses TRBV7-9 and TRBJ1-5, with 8 bases aligning to TRBD1. Germline lookup yields CDR1 SEHNR and CDR2 FQNEAQ (reference sequence). The CDR3 contains 15 residues. In DNA, the CDR3 is TGTGCCAGCAGCTTAGGGGCAGGGGGCAAGCAGCCCCAGCATTTT. Amino acids: CASSLGAGGKQPQHF. The whole variable domain, filled in from reference TRBV7-9 and TRBJ1-5, reads DTGVSQNPRHKITKRGQNVTFRCDPISEHNRLYWYRQTLGQGPEFLTYFQNEAQLEKSRLLSDRFSAERPKGSFSTLEIQRTEQGDSAMYLCASSLGAGGKQPQHFGDGTRLSIL.

This clone was counted only a few times. The V gene is TRBV10-3, the J gene TRBJ2-7; possibly TRBD2 for D (7 bases). The CDR3 covers 14 residues. V lost 0 bases, J lost 5 bases, and 11 bases lay in between. Per germline, CDR1 ENHRY and CDR2 SYGVKD. As DNA, the CDR3 is TGTGCCATCAGTGAGTCTGGGAGGGGGGACGAGCAGTACTTC. It codes for CAISESGRGDEQYF.

The rearrangement links TRBV6-1 to TRBJ1-2; D remains ambiguous. The CDR3 has 12 residues. Germline V gives CDR1 MNHNS, CDR2 SASEGT. Deletions cut 3 bases from V and 8 bases from J, with 10 bases between. This CDR3 reads CASSDGTGGYTF. CDR3 DNA sequence: TGTGCCAGCAGTGACGGCACTGGGGGCTACACCTTC.

This clone was counted a few times. V gene TRBV7-9 combines with J gene TRBJ2-7, with D possibly being TRBD1 (5 bases). With 8 bases removed from V and 1 base from J, the gap between germline ends came to 12 bases. Germline CDR1 is SEHNR and CDR2 is FQNEAQ (reference sequence). This CDR3 is 13 amino acids long. This chain's CDR3 is CASRSQESYEQYF. The CDR3 DNA sequence: TGTGCCAGCCGGTCACAGGAGTCCTACGAGCAGTACTTC. The whole variable domain, remainder taken from reference TRBV7-9 and TRBJ2-7, is DTGVSQNPRHKITKRGQNVTFRCDPISEHNRLYWYRQTLGQGPEFLTYFQNEAQLEKSRLLSDRFSAERPKGSFSTLEIQRTEQGDSAMYLCASRSQESYEQYFGPGTRLTVT.

This chain joins TRBV30 and TRBJ2-7; 9 nucleotides align to TRBD1. CDR3 length: 14 residues. The germline V gene has CDR1 GTSNPN and CDR2 SVGIG (reference sequence). The junction had 4 bases not matched to a gene; V was cut back by 0 bases and J by 4 bases. CDR3 residues: CAWSVGTGLYEQYF. The CDR3 region has the DNA TGTGCCTGGAGTGTAGGGACAGGGCTTTACGAGCAGTACTTC. Looking up the rest from reference TRBV30 and TRBJ2-7 gives the full variable domain: SQTIHQWPATLVQPVGSPLSLECTVEGTSNPNLYWYRQAAGRGLQLLFYSVGIGQISSEVPQNLSASRPQDRQFILSSKKLLLSDSGFYLCAWSVGTGLYEQYFGPGTRLTVT.

This clone was seen at least ten times. The CDR3 DNA sequence: TGTGCCAGCAGCCAAGTGGGACAGGGGCGAACAGATACGCAGTATTTT. This codes for CASSQVGQGRTDTQYF. The chain recombines TRBV14 with TRBJ2-3, with 10 positions matching TRBD1. V shed 1 base, J shed 3 bases, and the junction held 4 bases outside the gene matches. The CDR3 covers 16 residues. Germline V gives CDR1 SGHDN, CDR2 FVKESK.

This rearrangement joins TRBV29-1 to TRBJ1-1; no definite D call. Germline CDR1 is SQVTM and CDR2 is ANQGSEA. There are 13 residues in the CDR3. Trimming removed 0 bases at V and 3 bases at J, with 8 bases between. CDR3 coding DNA: TGCAGCGTTGAAGATCAGGAATACACTGAAGCTTTCTTT. As protein: CSVEDQEYTEAFF.

The J gene is TRBJ2-3, the V gene TRBV9; D ambiguous. There are 15 residues in the CDR3. CDR1 and CDR2 from the germline V gene are SGDLS and YYNGEE. V shed 1 base and J shed 5 bases, with 14 bases lying between them. The CDR3 DNA reads as TGTGCCAGCAGCGTAAGCAGCCAATCCCAAGATACGCAGTATTTT. It codes for CASSVSSQSQDTQYF.

The chain has TRBV27 and TRBJ1-1, with D perhaps matching TRBD1 (5 bases). CDR3 length: 15 amino acids. The V gene lost 6 bases and the J gene lost 0 bases, with 14 bases spanning the gap. Germline lookup yields CDR1 MNHEY and CDR2 SMNVEV (reference sequence). The DNA of the CDR3 is TGTGCCAGCAGAATAACGGGACTGTTGAACACTGAAGCTTTCTTT. It codes for CASRITGLLNTEAFF.